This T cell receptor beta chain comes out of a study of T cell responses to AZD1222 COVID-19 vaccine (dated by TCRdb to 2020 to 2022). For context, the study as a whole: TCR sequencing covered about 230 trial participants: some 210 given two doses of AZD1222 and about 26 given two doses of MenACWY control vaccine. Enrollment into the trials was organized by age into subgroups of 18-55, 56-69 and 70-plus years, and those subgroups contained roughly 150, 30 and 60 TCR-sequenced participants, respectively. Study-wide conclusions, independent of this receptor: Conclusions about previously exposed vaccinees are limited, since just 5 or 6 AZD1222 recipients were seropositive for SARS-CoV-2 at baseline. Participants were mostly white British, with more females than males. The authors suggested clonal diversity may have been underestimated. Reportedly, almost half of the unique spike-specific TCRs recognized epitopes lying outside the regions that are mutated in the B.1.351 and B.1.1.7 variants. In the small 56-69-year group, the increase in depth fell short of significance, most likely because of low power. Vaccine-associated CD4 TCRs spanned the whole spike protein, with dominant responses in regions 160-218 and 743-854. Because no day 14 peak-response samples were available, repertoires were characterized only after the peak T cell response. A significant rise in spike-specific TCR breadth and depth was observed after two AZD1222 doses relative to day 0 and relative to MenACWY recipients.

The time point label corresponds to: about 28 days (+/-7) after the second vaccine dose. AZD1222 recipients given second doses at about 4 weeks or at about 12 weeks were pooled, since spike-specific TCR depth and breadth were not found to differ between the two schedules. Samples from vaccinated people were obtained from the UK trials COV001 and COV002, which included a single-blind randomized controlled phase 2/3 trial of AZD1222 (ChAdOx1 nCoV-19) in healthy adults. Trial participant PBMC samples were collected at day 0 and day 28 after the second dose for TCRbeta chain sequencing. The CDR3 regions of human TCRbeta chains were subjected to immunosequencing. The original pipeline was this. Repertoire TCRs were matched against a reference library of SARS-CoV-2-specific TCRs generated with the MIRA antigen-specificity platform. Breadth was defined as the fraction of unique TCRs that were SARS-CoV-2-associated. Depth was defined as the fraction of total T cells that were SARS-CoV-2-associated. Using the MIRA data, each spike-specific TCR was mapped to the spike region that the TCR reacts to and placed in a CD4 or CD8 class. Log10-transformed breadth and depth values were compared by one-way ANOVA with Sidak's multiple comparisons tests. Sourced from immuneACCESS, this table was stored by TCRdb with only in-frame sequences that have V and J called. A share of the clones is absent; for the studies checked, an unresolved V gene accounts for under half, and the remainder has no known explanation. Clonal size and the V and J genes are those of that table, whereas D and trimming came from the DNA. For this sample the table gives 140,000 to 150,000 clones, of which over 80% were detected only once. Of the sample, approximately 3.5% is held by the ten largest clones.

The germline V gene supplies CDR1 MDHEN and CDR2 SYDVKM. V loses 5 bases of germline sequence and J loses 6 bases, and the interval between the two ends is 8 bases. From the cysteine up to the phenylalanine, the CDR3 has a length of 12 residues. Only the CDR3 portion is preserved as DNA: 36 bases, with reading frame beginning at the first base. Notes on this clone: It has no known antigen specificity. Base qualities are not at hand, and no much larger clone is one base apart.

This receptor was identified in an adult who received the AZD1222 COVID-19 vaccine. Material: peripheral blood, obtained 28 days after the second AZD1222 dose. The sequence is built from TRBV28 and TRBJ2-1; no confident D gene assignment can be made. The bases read TGTGCCAGCAGTGAGCTGGGCAATGAGCAGTTCTTC. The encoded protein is CASSELGNEQFF. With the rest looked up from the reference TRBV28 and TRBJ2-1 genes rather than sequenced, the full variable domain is DVKVTQSSRYLVKRTGEKVFLECVQDMDHENMFWYRQDPGLGLRLIYFSYDVKMKEKGDIPEGYSVSREKKERFSLILESASTNQTSMYLCASSELGNEQFFGPGTRLTVL.